This T cell receptor beta chain was sequenced during a study of T cells in Graves' hyperthyroidism and ophthalmopathy. CDR3 size: 14 residues. Per germline, CDR1 SGHDT and CDR2 YYEEEE. J lost 5 bases, V lost 4 bases, and 3 bases had no gene match. Amplified TCR beta CDR3 regions came from RNA transcripts. The HTBI primer set drove a first-round RT-PCR of the TCR CDR3. MiXCR was run by TCRdb on the multiplex PCR reads, yielding one entry per CDR3 protein. The sample has a few hundred thousand distinct CDR3 sequences, less than 20% seen once. This clonotype was seen once. Its antigen is unknown. Fresh peripheral blood, 7.5 to 10 ml, yielded the PBMCs. Whole-study results and caveats: Among thyroid clonotypes expanded above 0.001, most also appeared in blood. Ophthalmopathy got predicted by the model a median approximately six months before its onset.

The chain combines TRBV5-6 with TRBJ1-5, with 10 bases that match TRBD1. This clonotype was obtained from a man aged 18 to 30 with Graves' ophthalmopathy. Material for sequencing was blood. In nucleotides, the CDR3 is TGTGCCAGCAGCAGGGGACAGGGGCATCAGCCCCAGCATTTT. The encoded protein is CASSRGQGHQPQHF.